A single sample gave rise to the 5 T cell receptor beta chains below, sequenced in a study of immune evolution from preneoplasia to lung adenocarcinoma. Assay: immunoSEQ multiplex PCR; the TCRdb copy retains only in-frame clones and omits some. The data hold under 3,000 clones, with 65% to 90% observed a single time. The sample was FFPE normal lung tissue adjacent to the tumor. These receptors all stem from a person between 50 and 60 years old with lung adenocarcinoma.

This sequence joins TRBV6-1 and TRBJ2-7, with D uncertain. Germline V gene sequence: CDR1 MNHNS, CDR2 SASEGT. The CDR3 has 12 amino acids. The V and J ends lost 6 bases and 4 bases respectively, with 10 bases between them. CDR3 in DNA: TGTGCCAGCAGCCATGGGGAATACGAGCAGTACTTC. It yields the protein CASSHGEYEQYF.

The DNA for the CDR3 is TGTGCCAGCAGTGAAGCGCTTAGAACCACTTATGGCTACACCTTC. Amino acids: CASSEALRTTYGYTF. The V gene is TRBV2, the J gene TRBJ1-2; no clear D. Trimming removed 0 bases from V and 5 bases from J, with 13 bases in between. CDR1 and CDR2 (germline): SNHLY, FYNNEI. This CDR3 region has 15 residues.

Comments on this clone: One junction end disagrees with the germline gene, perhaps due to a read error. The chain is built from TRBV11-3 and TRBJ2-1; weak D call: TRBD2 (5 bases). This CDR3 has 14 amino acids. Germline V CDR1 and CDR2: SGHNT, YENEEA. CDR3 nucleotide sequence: TGTACCAGCAGCTTAGATCGGTCTAGCCCTAAGCAGTTCTTC. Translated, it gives CTSSLDRSSPKQFF.

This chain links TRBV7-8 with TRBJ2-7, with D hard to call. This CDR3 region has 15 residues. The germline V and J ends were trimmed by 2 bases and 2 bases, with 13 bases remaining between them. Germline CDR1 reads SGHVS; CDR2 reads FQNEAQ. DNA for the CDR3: TGTGCCAGCAGCTTACGTGGTTCTGGGGCCTACGAGCAGTACTTC. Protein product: CASSLRGSGAYEQYF.

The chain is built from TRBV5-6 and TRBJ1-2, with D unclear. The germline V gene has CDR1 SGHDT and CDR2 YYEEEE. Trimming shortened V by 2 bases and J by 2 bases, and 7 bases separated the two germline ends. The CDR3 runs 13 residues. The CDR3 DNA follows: TGTGCCAGCAGCTTCTCGGAGAACTATGGCTACACCTTC. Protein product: CASSFSENYGYTF. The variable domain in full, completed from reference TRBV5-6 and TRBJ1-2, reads DAGVTQSPTHLIKTRGQQVTLRCSPKSGHDTVSWYQQALGQGPQFIFQYYEEEERQRGNFPDRFSGHQFPNYSSELNVNALLLGDSALYLCASSFSENYGYTFGSGTRLTVV.